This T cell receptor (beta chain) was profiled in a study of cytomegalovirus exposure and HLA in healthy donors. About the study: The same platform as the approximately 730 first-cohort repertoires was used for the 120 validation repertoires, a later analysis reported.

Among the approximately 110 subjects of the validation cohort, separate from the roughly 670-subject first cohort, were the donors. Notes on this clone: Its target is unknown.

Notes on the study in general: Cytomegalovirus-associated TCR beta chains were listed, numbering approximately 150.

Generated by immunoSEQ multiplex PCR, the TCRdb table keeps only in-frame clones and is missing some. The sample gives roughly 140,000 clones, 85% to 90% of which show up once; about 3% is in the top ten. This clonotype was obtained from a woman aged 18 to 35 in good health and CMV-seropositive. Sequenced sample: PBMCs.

The CDR3: CASNREYGDTQYF. CDR3 nucleotides: TGTGCCAGCAATCGGGAGTATGGAGATACGCAGTATTTT. The chain links TRBV28 to TRBJ2-3; D is possibly TRBD2 (6 bases). Trimming removed 7 bases from V and 5 bases from J, with 13 bases in between. This CDR3 region has 13 residues. Germline CDR1 and CDR2: MDHEN and SYDVKM.